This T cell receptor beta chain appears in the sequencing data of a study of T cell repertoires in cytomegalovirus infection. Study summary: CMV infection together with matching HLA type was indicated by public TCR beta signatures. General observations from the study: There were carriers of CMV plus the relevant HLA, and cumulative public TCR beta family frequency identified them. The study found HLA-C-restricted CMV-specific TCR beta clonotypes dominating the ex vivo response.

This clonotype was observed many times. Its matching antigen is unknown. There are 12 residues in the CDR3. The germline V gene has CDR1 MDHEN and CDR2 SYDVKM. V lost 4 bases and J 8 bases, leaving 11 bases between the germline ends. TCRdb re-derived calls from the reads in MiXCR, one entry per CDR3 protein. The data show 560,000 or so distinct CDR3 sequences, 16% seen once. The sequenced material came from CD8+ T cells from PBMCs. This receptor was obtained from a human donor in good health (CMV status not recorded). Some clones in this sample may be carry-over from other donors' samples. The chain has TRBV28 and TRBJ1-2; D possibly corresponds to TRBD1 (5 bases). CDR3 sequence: CASSSSGGGYTF. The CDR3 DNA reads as TGTGCCAGCAGTTCATCCGGGGGAGGCTACACCTTC.